This T cell receptor (beta chain) was found in a study of T cells after yellow fever vaccination. They built TCR cDNA with 5'RACE template switching, a step that put in a universal primer site and UMIs. TCRdb independently ran MiXCR on the 5' RACE reads; one entry per CDR3 protein. This table has approximately 240,000 distinct CDR3 sequences, more than 3.5% appearing once. This clonotype has a count of ten or more. Its specificity is unknown. The CDR3 runs 12 residues. Trimming stripped 1 base from V and 6 bases from J, with 7 bases between. Per the germline V gene, CDR1 is DFQATT and CDR2 is SNEGSKA (reference sequence). General study points: Contaminants from the bulk population, in the form of abundant clonotypes, could be found in FACS-sorted repertoires.

The source is a man aged 18 to 29 who received the YFV17D yellow fever vaccine. This chain joins TRBV20-1 and TRBJ2-1, with unresolved D. The sample consisted of PBMCs, taken 15 days after the yellow fever booster vaccination. The CDR3 DNA is TGCAGTGCTAGAGGAGGACGCAATGAGCAGTTCTTC. Protein sequence: CSARGGRNEQFF.